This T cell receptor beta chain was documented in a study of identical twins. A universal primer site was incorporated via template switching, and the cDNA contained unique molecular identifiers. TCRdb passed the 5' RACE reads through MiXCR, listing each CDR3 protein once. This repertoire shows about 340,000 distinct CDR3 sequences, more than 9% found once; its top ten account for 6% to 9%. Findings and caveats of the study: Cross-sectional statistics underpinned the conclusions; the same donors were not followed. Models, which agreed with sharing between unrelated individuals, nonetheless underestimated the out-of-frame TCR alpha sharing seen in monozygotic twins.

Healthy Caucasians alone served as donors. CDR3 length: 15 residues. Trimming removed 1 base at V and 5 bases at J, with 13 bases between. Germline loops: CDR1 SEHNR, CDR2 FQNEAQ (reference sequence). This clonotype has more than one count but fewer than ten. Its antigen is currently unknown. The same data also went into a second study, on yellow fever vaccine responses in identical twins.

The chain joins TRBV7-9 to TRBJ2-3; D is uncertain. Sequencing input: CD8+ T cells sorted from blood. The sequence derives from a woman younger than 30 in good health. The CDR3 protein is CASSLEVGSRDTQYF. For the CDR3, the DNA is TGTGCCAGCAGCTTAGAGGTTGGGTCTAGAGATACGCAGTATTTT.